This T cell receptor (beta chain) was documented in a study of T cells in Graves' hyperthyroidism and ophthalmopathy. Study-wide background: Peripheral blood was obtained at initial diagnosis, preceding any treatment. Study-wide results and caveats: Separating ophthalmopathy from stable hyperthyroidism was achieved by a 13 V-J model. Before onset, ophthalmopathy was predicted by the model a median roughly 6.4 months earlier.

TCR beta CDR3 regions were amplified from RNA transcripts. HTBI primers drove first-round RT-PCR of the TCR CDR3. From the multiplex PCR reads, TCRdb called clonotypes with MiXCR, one entry per CDR3 protein. The sample contains some 700,000 distinct CDR3 sequences, 17% of which appear only once. The V segment lost 3 bases and the J segment 5 bases; nucleotides outside the gene matches: 5. The CDR3 loop spans 14 amino acids. Germline lookup yields CDR1 SGHRS and CDR2 YFSETQ. Uncontrolled infection, other autoimmune disease, pregnancy or lactation barred patients from enrollment. As regards this clonotype: Its antigen is not known.

The sample consisted of blood. J is TRBJ1-1 and V is TRBV5-1, with 9 bases matching TRBD1. The receptor comes from a middle-aged man with Graves' hyperthyroidism. The CDR3 DNA is TGCGCCAGCAGCTGGGGACAGGGAGAGACTGAAGCTTTCTTT. This sequence encodes CASSWGQGETEAFF. Looking up the rest from reference TRBV5-1 and TRBJ1-1 gives the full variable domain: KAGVTQTPRYLIKTRGQQVTLSCSPISGHRSVSWYQQTPGQGLQFLFEYFSETQRNKGNFPGRFSGRQFSNSRSEMNVSTLELGDSALYLCASSWGQGETEAFFGQGTRLTVV.